Following are 25 T cell receptor beta chains from one sample sequenced in a study of response to subunit inactivated influenza vaccine. TCRdb itself ran the RT-PCR reads through MiXCR, one entry per CDR3 protein. Of 200,000 to 250,000 distinct CDR3 sequences listed, 12% were seen once; the top ten hold over 6.5%. Sequencing used non-naive T cells sorted from PBMCs, obtained about 14 days before vaccination. The source of these receptors is a man aged 50-59 years who received an inactivated influenza vaccine.

The chain joins TRBV3-1 to TRBJ2-3; 9 nucleotides agree with TRBD2. The germline CDR1 and CDR2 sequences are LGHDT and YNNKEL (reference sequence). The CDR3 is made up of 16 amino acids. V gave up 3 bases and J gave up 2 bases; unmatched junction bases: 6. CDR3 coding DNA: TGTGCCAGCAGCCAGAGAGCGGGGGGCATCACAGATACGCAGTATTTT. Its translation is CASSQRAGGITDTQYF.

This clonotype was counted between two and nine times. This chain uses TRBV27 with TRBJ2-3, with D hard to call. Trimming took 0 bases from V and 1 from J, leaving 8 bases between them. The CDR3 runs 15 residues. Germline V gene data show CDR1 as MNHEY and CDR2 as SMNVEV (reference sequence). This chain's CDR3 is CASSLSVAGTDTQYF. The CDR3 nucleotides are TGTGCCAGCAGTTTATCTGTGGCGGGCACAGATACGCAGTATTTT.

The sample holds many counts of this clonotype. The rearrangement uses TRBV7-9 and TRBJ2-7, with D possibly matching TRBD1 (6 bases). From germline, CDR1 is SEHNR and CDR2 FQNEAQ (reference sequence). The CDR3 is 14 amino acids. V lost 5 bases and J lost 5, with 16 bases in between. The CDR3 region has the DNA TGTGCCAGCAGCAAAACAGGGATGGGAGACGAGCAGTACTTC. It translates to CASSKTGMGDEQYF.

This clonotype was seen a handful of times. V usage is TRBV7-9 and J usage is TRBJ2-2; D is possibly TRBD1 or TRBD2 (5 bases each). The CDR3 sequence is 17 residues long. Germline CDR1 is SEHNR and CDR2 is FQNEAQ (reference sequence). Trimming pared 3 bases from V and 0 bases from J, leaving 14 bases between. CDR3 DNA sequence: TGTGCCAGCAGCTTCGCCCGGGGCGGCACGAACACCGGGGAGCTGTTTTTT. Amino acids: CASSFARGGTNTGELFF.

This clonotype appeared a few times. The rearrangement joins TRBV6-5 to TRBJ1-6, with D perhaps matching TRBD1 (5 bases). The CDR3 spans 15 residues. Germline V lookup: CDR1 MNHEY, CDR2 SVGAGI. V was shortened by 0 bases and J by 9 bases, with 12 bases between the two germline ends. Written as DNA, the CDR3 is TGTGCCAGCAGTTACTCGAGGCAGGGACTTTCACCCCTCCACTTT. This encodes CASSYSRQGLSPLHF.

The chain combines TRBV5-1 with TRBJ1-3; D is undetermined. CDR1 and CDR2 (germline): SGHRS, YFSETQ. The V end was cut by 0 bases, the J end by 4 bases, with 11 bases between. The length of the CDR3 is 15 residues. CDR3 DNA sequence: TGCGCCAGCAGCTTGGCCGGCCTGGAAGGAAACACCATATATTTT. This sequence encodes CASSLAGLEGNTIYF. Variable domain in full (rest from reference TRBV5-1 and TRBJ1-3): KAGVTQTPRYLIKTRGQQVTLSCSPISGHRSVSWYQQTPGQGLQFLFEYFSETQRNKGNFPGRFSGRQFSNSRSEMNVSTLELGDSALYLCASSLAGLEGNTIYFGEGSWLTVV.

The chain combines TRBV20-1 with TRBJ1-1; D perhaps matches TRBD1 (5 bases). Per germline, CDR1 DFQATT and CDR2 SNEGSKA (reference sequence). The V and J ends lost 0 bases and 4 bases respectively, with 15 bases between them. The CDR3 totals 15 residues. The CDR3 reads CSAREGGRQGTEAFF. For the CDR3, the DNA is TGCAGTGCTAGAGAGGGCGGGCGCCAGGGCACTGAAGCTTTCTTT.

The chain has TRBV3-1 and TRBJ2-7, with unresolved D. The V end was cut by 4 bases, the J end by 6 bases, with 10 bases between. Germline-derived CDR1 and CDR2 are LGHDT and YNNKEL (reference sequence). This CDR3 has 12 amino acids. Written as DNA, the CDR3 is TGTGCCAGCAGCCCTTCAGGCGCCGAGCAGTACTTC. Its translation: CASSPSGAEQYF.

J is TRBJ2-7 and V is TRBV19; possible D gene TRBD2, 5 bases. The V gene lost 0 bases and the J gene lost 2 bases, with 11 bases spanning the gap. This CDR3 is built from 15 residues. Germline CDR1 LNHDA, CDR2 SQIVND (reference sequence). The CDR3 reads CASSIDQRRAYEQYF. The CDR3 DNA is TGTGCCAGTAGTATAGACCAGCGGAGAGCCTACGAGCAGTACTTC.

This clonotype appeared many times. The J gene is TRBJ1-3, the V gene TRBV7-9, with 7 bases aligning to TRBD1. Germline V lookup: CDR1 SEHNR, CDR2 FQNEAQ (reference sequence). The trim removed 3 bases at V and 2 bases at J, leaving 7 bases unmatched. The CDR3 runs to 16 residues. The CDR3 region is CASSLRDSPAGNTIYF. As DNA, the CDR3 is TGTGCCAGCAGCTTGCGGGACAGCCCAGCTGGAAACACCATATATTTT.

The V and J genes are TRBV7-6 and TRBJ2-5; D gene uncertain. Germline assignment: CDR1 SGHVS and CDR2 FNYEAQ. Trimming removed 6 bases from V and 1 base from J, with 9 bases in between. The CDR3 runs to 13 residues. The DNA for the CDR3 is TGTGCCAGCAGTCGAAGGTTCCAAGAGACCCAGTACTTC. Translation gives CASSRRFQETQYF. Using reference TRBV7-6 and TRBJ2-5 for the parts outside the CDR3, the full variable domain is GAGVSQSPRYKVTKRGQDVALRCDPISGHVSLYWYRQALGQGPEFLTYFNYEAQQDKSGLPNDRFSAERPEGSISTLTIQRTEQRDSAMYRCASSRRFQETQYFGPGTRLLVL.

This clonotype appeared a few times. The V gene is TRBV20-1, the J gene TRBJ2-3, with 7 nucleotides matching TRBD1. Trimming removed 6 bases from V and 2 bases from J; junction bases left unmatched: 14. Germline CDR1 DFQATT, CDR2 SNEGSKA (reference sequence). The CDR3 loop spans 16 amino acids. The DNA of the CDR3 is TGCAGTGCCAAAGGCCGCCGGGACAGCTACACAGATACGCAGTATTTT. Protein sequence: CSAKGRRDSYTDTQYF.

This sequence joins TRBV24-1 and TRBJ2-5, with TRBD1 identical over 9 bases. Trimming took 4 bases from V and 4 from J; bases not matched to a gene: 9. The CDR3 spans 16 residues. Looked up from germline, CDR1 is KGHDR and CDR2 is SFDVKD. CDR3 in amino acids: CATSDPRTGDRETQYF. CDR3 coding DNA: TGTGCCACCAGTGACCCGCGGACAGGGGACCGAGAGACCCAGTACTTC.

The chain carries TRBV12-3 or TRBV12-4 and TRBJ1-5; 8 bases are a match to TRBD1. Trimming took 1 base from V and 5 from J; bases not matched to a gene: 13. The CDR3 consists of 18 residues. The CDR3 DNA follows: TGTGCCAGCAGTTTAGAAACGACAGGGGTCCCTGGGTATCAGCCCCAGCATTTT. This encodes CASSLETTGVPGYQPQHF.

Only a few counts were recorded for this clonotype. CDR3 coding DNA: TGTGCCAGCAGCCTAAGCGGGGAGGGCTACAATGAGCAGTTCTTC. Translating gives CASSLSGEGYNEQFF. The chain uses TRBV2 and TRBJ2-1; TRBD2 aligns across 7 bases. CDR1 and CDR2 (germline): SNHLY, FYNNEI. The CDR3 covers 15 residues. V was clipped by 6 bases and J by 3 bases; unmatched bases: 8.

The table lists this clonotype with a few counts. The chain is built from TRBV18 and TRBJ2-1; 9 bases are a match to TRBD1. The junction had 5 bases not matched to a gene; V was cut back by 2 bases and J by 6 bases. Germline V gene data show CDR1 as KGHSH and CDR2 as LQKENI. This CDR3 comprises 15 residues. As DNA, the CDR3 is TGTGCCAGCTCACCAACCGGACAGGGGATCAATGAGCAGTTCTTC. It yields the protein CASSPTGQGINEQFF. Full variable domain (rest looked up from reference TRBV18 and TRBJ2-1): NAGVMQNPRHLVRRRGQEARLRCSPMKGHSHVYWYRQLPEEGLKFMVYLQKENIIDESGMPKERFSAEFPKEGPSILRIQQVVRGDSAAYFCASSPTGQGINEQFFGPGTRLTVL.

This clonotype was seen more than once but under ten times. This chain uses TRBV5-1 with TRBJ2-1; no firm D call. CDR1 and CDR2 from the germline V gene are SGHRS and YFSETQ. V gave up 0 bases and J gave up 0 bases, with 10 bases separating them. The CDR3 is made up of 16 amino acids. The CDR3 here is CASSLDGGFSYNEQFF. As DNA, the CDR3 is TGCGCCAGCAGCTTGGATGGTGGGTTCTCCTACAATGAGCAGTTCTTC.

As for this clonotype: Since a much larger clone is just one base distant, this may be a read error. This chain uses TRBV15 with TRBJ2-2; possible D gene TRBD2, 6 bases. The V end was cut by 5 bases, the J end by 6 bases, with 16 bases between. The length of the CDR3 is 15 residues. Germline lookup yields CDR1 LNHNV and CDR2 YYDKDF (reference sequence). CDR3: CATSGDLGGAGELFF. As DNA, the CDR3 is TGTGCCACCAGCGGGGACCTTGGAGGGGCCGGGGAGCTGTTTTTT.

This clonotype occurred many times. V and J are TRBV28 and TRBJ1-5; D possibly corresponds to TRBD1 (5 bases). CDR3 length: 13 residues. Germline V gene lookup returns CDR1 MDHEN and CDR2 SYDVKM. With 7 bases removed from V and 4 bases from J, the gap between germline ends came to 11 bases. CDR3 bases: TGTGCCAGCATGGGACGGATGAATCAGCCCCAGCATTTT. It translates to CASMGRMNQPQHF. The full variable domain, completed using reference TRBV28 and TRBJ1-5, is DVKVTQSSRYLVKRTGEKVFLECVQDMDHENMFWYRQDPGLGLRLIYFSYDVKMKEKGDIPEGYSVSREKKERFSLILESASTNQTSMYLCASMGRMNQPQHFGDGTRLSIL.

This clonotype showed up just a few times. One junction end does not reproduce the germline sequence, and a read error may be involved. The chain couples TRBV5-1 to TRBJ2-1; the D call may be TRBD1 or TRBD2 (5 bases each). This CDR3 spans 14 amino acids. Germline assignment: CDR1 SGHRS and CDR2 YFSETQ. This chain's CDR3 is CASSLGGSFNEQFF. CDR3 bases: TGCGCCAGCAGCTTGGGGGGGTCCTTCAATGAGCAGTTCTTC.

This clonotype was recorded at least ten times. The genes are TRBV6-1 and TRBJ2-3; unclear D gene. The length of the CDR3 is 14 residues. CDR1 MNHNS and CDR2 SASEGT come from the germline V gene. Trimming shortened V by 8 bases and J by 2 bases, and 14 bases separated the two germline ends. The CDR3 reads CASRHPGNTDTQYF. For the CDR3, the DNA is TGTGCCAGCCGGCACCCAGGAAACACAGATACGCAGTATTTT.

Concerning this clonotype itself: A much larger clonotype is one base distant, so this may be a read error. The V call is TRBV20-1, the J call TRBJ2-5; the match to TRBD1 covers 9 bases. Germline V gene lookup returns CDR1 DFQATT and CDR2 SNEGSKA (reference sequence). Trimming took 6 bases from V and 6 from J; bases not matched to a gene: 11. The CDR3 is 14 residues long. This CDR3 is CSASRNRGLQTQYF. The DNA of the CDR3 is TGCAGTGCCTCACGGAACAGGGGGCTACAGACCCAGTACTTC.

The rearrangement uses TRBV20-1 and TRBJ2-5; perhaps TRBD1 as D (5 bases). V gave up 3 bases and J gave up 2 bases, with 16 bases separating them. Germline lookup yields CDR1 DFQATT and CDR2 SNEGSKA (reference sequence). The CDR3 spans 15 residues. CDR3 loop: CSASFRVAQQETQYF. The CDR3, as DNA: TGCAGTGCTAGTTTCAGGGTGGCCCAACAAGAGACCCAGTACTTC.

Only a few counts were recorded for this clonotype. V is TRBV6-2 or TRBV6-3 and J is TRBJ2-1; possibly TRBD1 for D (5 bases). There are 15 residues in the CDR3. The V and J ends lost 4 bases and 0 bases respectively, with 10 bases between them. Germline lookup yields CDR1 MNHEY and CDR2 SVGEGT. CDR3 amino acids: CASSSRQSSYNEQFF. The CDR3 coding sequence is TGTGCCAGCAGTTCGAGACAGAGCTCCTACAATGAGCAGTTCTTC.

In its sample, this clonotype was seen many times. The gene calls are TRBV12-3 or TRBV12-4 and TRBJ1-1; 11 bases map to TRBD1. The CDR3 totals 14 residues. Unmatched junction bases numbered 4, after V lost 7 bases and J lost 3 bases. In DNA, the CDR3 is TGTGCCAGCACCCGGACAGGGGGCTACACTGAAGCTTTCTTT. Translated: CASTRTGGYTEAFF.